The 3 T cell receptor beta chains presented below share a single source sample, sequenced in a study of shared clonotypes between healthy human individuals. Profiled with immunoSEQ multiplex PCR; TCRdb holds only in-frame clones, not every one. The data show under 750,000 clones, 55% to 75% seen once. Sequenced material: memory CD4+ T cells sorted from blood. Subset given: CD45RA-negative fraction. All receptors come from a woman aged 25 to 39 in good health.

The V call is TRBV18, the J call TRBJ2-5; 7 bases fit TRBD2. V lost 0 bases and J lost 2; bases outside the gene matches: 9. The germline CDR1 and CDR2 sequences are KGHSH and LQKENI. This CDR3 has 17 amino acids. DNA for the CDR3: TGTGCCAGCTCACCACCGGTTCTCAGCGGGATTCAAGAGACCCAGTACTTC. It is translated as CASSPPVLSGIQETQYF.

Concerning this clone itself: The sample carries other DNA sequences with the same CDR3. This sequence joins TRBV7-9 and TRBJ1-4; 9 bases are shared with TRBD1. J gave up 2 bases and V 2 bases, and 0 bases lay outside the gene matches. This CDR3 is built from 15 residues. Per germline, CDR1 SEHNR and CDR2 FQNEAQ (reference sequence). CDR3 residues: CASSLTGGTNEKLFF. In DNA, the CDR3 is TGTGCCAGCAGCTTAACAGGGGGCACTAATGAAAAACTGTTTTTT. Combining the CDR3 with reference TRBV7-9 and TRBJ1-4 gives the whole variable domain DTGVSQNPRHKITKRGQNVTFRCDPISEHNRLYWYRQTLGQGPEFLTYFQNEAQLEKSRLLSDRFSAERPKGSFSTLEIQRTEQGDSAMYLCASSLTGGTNEKLFFGSGTQLSVL.

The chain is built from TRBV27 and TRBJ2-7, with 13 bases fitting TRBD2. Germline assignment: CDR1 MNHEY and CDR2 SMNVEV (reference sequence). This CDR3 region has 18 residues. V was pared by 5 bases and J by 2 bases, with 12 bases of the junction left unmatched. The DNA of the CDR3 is TGTGCCAGCAGTCCAGGCTTACTAGCGGGAGGGTATACCTACGAGCAGTACTTC. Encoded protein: CASSPGLLAGGYTYEQYF.